The 21 T cell receptor beta chains given below trace back to one sample, sequenced in a study of T cells in Graves' hyperthyroidism and ophthalmopathy. RNA transcripts provided the source from which TCR beta CDR3 regions were amplified. Primed by the HTBI set, a first-round RT-PCR was run on the TCR CDR3. Via MiXCR, TCRdb re-called the multiplex PCR reads, giving one row per CDR3 protein. Counted here are about 610,000 distinct CDR3 sequences, roughly 15% occurring once; the ten biggest clones make up 4.3%. Material for sequencing was blood. These receptors originate from a woman between 40 and 55 years old with Graves' ophthalmopathy.

The chain is built from TRBV10-3 and TRBJ1-2; TRBD1 might be the D (6 bases). Germline V gene sequence: CDR1 ENHRY, CDR2 SYGVKD. This CDR3 is built from 13 residues. Trimming cost V 11 bases and J 5 bases, with 18 bases left between them. CDR3 sequence reads: CAGTTGPDYGYTF. The CDR3 DNA is TGTGCCGGAACGACAGGACCGGATTATGGCTACACCTTC.

At least ten counts were recorded for this clonotype. The chain joins TRBV20-1 to TRBJ2-5, with 11 bases fitting TRBD2. Germline CDR1 DFQATT, CDR2 SNEGSKA (reference sequence). The CDR3 contains 13 residues. Trimming took 6 bases from V and 5 from J; bases not matched to a gene: 5. The CDR3 nucleotides read TGCAGTGCCCAACTAGCGGGAGTTGAGACCCAGTACTTC. It encodes CSAQLAGVETQYF.

This clonotype was recorded many times. V gene TRBV4-3 combines with J gene TRBJ2-7; D is uncertain. The germline V gene encodes CDR1 LGHNA and CDR2 YSLEER. The CDR3 is 14 residues long. Trimming took 1 base from V and 0 from J, leaving 7 bases between them. The CDR3 reads CASSQAINSYEQYF. CDR3 nucleotides: TGCGCCAGCAGCCAAGCGATCAACTCCTACGAGCAGTACTTC.

Many counts were recorded for this clonotype. This chain joins TRBV10-3 and TRBJ2-7; 8 nucleotides align to TRBD1. Trimming removed 7 bases from V and 0 bases from J; junction bases left unmatched: 2. Per the germline V gene, CDR1 is ENHRY and CDR2 is SYGVKD. The CDR3 is 13 amino acids. The chain's CDR3 is CAIKGTGSYEQYF. The CDR3 DNA reads TGTGCCATCAAAGGGACAGGCTCCTACGAGCAGTACTTC.

This clonotype was counted ten times or more. V is TRBV12-3 or TRBV12-4 and J is TRBJ2-2, with D maybe TRBD1 (6 bases). The CDR3 has 17 amino acids. Trimming took 5 bases from V and 4 from J, leaving 20 bases between them. The CDR3 loop reads CASSPRFLYRATGELFF. The CDR3 DNA is TGTGCCAGCAGTCCCCGTTTTCTTTACAGGGCCACCGGGGAGCTGTTTTTT.

The gene calls are TRBV30 and TRBJ1-1; weak D call: TRBD1 (5 bases). From germline, CDR1 is GTSNPN and CDR2 SVGIG (reference sequence). V dropped 2 bases and J dropped 11 bases, with 15 bases sitting between them. CDR3 size: 12 residues. CDR3 nucleotide sequence: TGTGCCTGGAGTCAGCAGGGAGGATTGGCTTTCTTT. The encoded protein is CAWSQQGGLAFF.

V is TRBV6-9 and J is TRBJ1-2, with 8 bases that match TRBD1. This CDR3 is 17 amino acids long. Germline assignment: CDR1 MNHGY and CDR2 SVAAGI. Germline trimming cut 5 bases from V and 0 bases from J; bases unmatched to any gene: 11. DNA for the CDR3: TGTGCCAGCAGTCAGACCGGGACAGGCCTAGCTAACTATGGCTACACCTTC. Translating gives CASSQTGTGLANYGYTF.

V and J are TRBV6-2 or TRBV6-3 and TRBJ2-5; TRBD1 aligns across 9 bases. The ends lost 6 bases at V and 2 bases at J; junction bases unmatched: 13. CDR3 length equals 17 residues. Germline CDR1 reads MNHEY; CDR2 reads SVGEGT. CDR3 amino acids: CASSYSTDRGRQETQYF. In DNA form, the CDR3 reads TGTGCCAGCAGCTACAGTACGGACAGGGGAAGGCAAGAGACCCAGTACTTC.

The chain employs TRBV19 and TRBJ2-2; no clear D. Trimming took off 6 bases at V and 0 bases at J, with 8 bases between the two ends. The CDR3 loop spans 14 amino acids. In germline, CDR1 is LNHDA, CDR2 SQIVND (reference sequence). The CDR3 DNA reads TGTGCCAGTAGGGTGGGGTCGAACACCGGGGAGCTGTTTTTT. Translating it yields CASRVGSNTGELFF. Supplemented by reference TRBV19 and TRBJ2-2, the full variable domain reads DGGITQSPKYLFRKEGQNVTLSCEQNLNHDAMYWYRQDPGQGLRLIYYSQIVNDFQKGDIAEGYSVSREKKESFPLTVTSAQKNPTAFYLCASRVGSNTGELFFGEGSRLTVL.

This clonotype was counted ten times or more. V usage is TRBV11-3 and J usage is TRBJ2-7; no clear D gene. CDR1 and CDR2 from the germline V gene are SGHNT and YENEEA. V lost 5 bases, J lost 0 bases, and 14 bases lay in between. This CDR3 is built from 15 residues. The DNA of the CDR3 is TGTGCCAGCAGCGCCCTCAGTACCACCTCCTACGAGCAGTACTTC. Translation gives CASSALSTTSYEQYF.

The chain recombines TRBV3-1 with TRBJ2-7, with 9 positions matching TRBD2. Germline CDR1 and CDR2: LGHDT and YNNKEL (reference sequence). This CDR3 spans 16 amino acids. Trimming at V came to 0 bases and at J to 0 bases, leaving 3 bases not matched to a gene. The CDR3 region is CASSQDRLADSYEQYF. CDR3 coding DNA: TGTGCCAGCAGCCAAGACCGACTAGCGGACTCCTACGAGCAGTACTTC.

This clonotype was recorded many times. The V and J genes are TRBV24-1 and TRBJ2-7; 10 bases fit TRBD1. The CDR3 runs 17 residues. Per germline, CDR1 KGHDR and CDR2 SFDVKD. V dropped 2 bases and J dropped 2; count of bases not matched to a gene: 8. Here the CDR3 reads CATSDSPGQGFPYEQYF. CDR3 nucleotides: TGTGCCACCAGTGATTCTCCGGGACAGGGGTTTCCCTACGAGCAGTACTTC.

J is TRBJ1-2 and V is TRBV2; 9 positions agree with TRBD1. The CDR3 is 14 amino acids. The germline gives CDR1 SNHLY, CDR2 FYNNEI. The V segment lost 10 bases and the J segment 7 bases; nucleotides outside the gene matches: 13. CDR3 region: CANSGRDRAFGYTF. The CDR3 DNA reads TGTGCCAACTCCGGCCGGGACAGGGCTTTTGGCTACACCTTC.

Ten or more counts support this clonotype. The rearrangement uses TRBV6-1 and TRBJ2-7; TRBD1 might be the D (6 bases). The CDR3 length is 12 residues. The germline V and J ends were trimmed by 7 bases and 0 bases, with 7 bases remaining between them. Germline V gene lookup returns CDR1 MNHNS and CDR2 SASEGT. CDR3 sequence: CASKGHSYEQYF. CDR3 sequence (DNA): TGTGCCAGCAAGGGACACTCCTACGAGCAGTACTTC.

This clonotype was detected only a few times. The CDR3 DNA follows: TGTGCCAGCCAGGGGGGCCTCTCTGGAAACACCATATATTTT. Amino acid sequence: CASQGGLSGNTIYF. This chain links TRBV28 with TRBJ1-3, with 7 bases matching TRBD1. J gave up 0 bases and V 8 bases, and 4 bases lay outside the gene matches. This CDR3 has 14 amino acids. Germline CDR1 is MDHEN and CDR2 is SYDVKM.

The sample holds many counts of this clonotype. This chain links TRBV20-1 with TRBJ2-2; TRBD2 matches 12 bases. The CDR3 is 16 residues long. Germline-derived CDR1 and CDR2 are DFQATT and SNEGSKA (reference sequence). Trimming removed 5 bases from V and 3 bases from J; junction bases left unmatched: 7. The DNA for the CDR3 is TGCAGTGCTCCGTCACTAGCGGGAGGTGACACCGGGGAGCTGTTTTTT. Its protein product is CSAPSLAGGDTGELFF.

This clonotype was seen ten or more times. The rearrangement links TRBV12-3 or TRBV12-4 to TRBJ1-2; TRBD1 matches at 7 bases. The V segment lost 6 bases and the J segment 8 bases; nucleotides outside the gene matches: 12. The CDR3 extends over 14 amino acids. CDR3 loop: CASSPAGGAVGYTF. The DNA of the CDR3 is TGTGCCAGCAGCCCGGCAGGGGGGGCTGTGGGCTACACCTTC.

This clonotype was picked up many times. This rearrangement joins TRBV6-1 to TRBJ1-2, with 9 positions matching TRBD1. This CDR3 is 15 amino acids long. V shed 6 bases, J shed 8 bases, and the junction held 13 bases outside the gene matches. Germline V gives CDR1 MNHNS, CDR2 SASEGT. CDR3 sequence (DNA): TGTGCCAGCAGACCACCGGGACAGGGAGTGGAGGGCTACACCTTC. It encodes CASRPPGQGVEGYTF.

The chain links TRBV11-1 to TRBJ2-7, with D tentatively TRBD1 (5 bases). This CDR3 has 16 amino acids. Between the trimmed V and J ends, which lost 1 base and 5 bases, there was a span of 18 bases. CDR1 is SGHAT, CDR2 FQDESV, per germline (reference sequence). The CDR3 coding sequence is TGTGCCAGCAGCTTAGTAGTCCAGGGCCTTGGGAACGAGCAGTACTTC. Translated: CASSLVVQGLGNEQYF.

The table lists this clonotype with many counts. In nucleotides, the CDR3 is TGCAGTGCTAGGGCTGCTGGGGCTAGCCAAGAGACCCAGTACTTC. Its protein product is CSARAAGASQETQYF. The V gene is TRBV20-1, the J gene TRBJ2-5, with D maybe TRBD1 (5 bases). The V end lost 3 bases, the J end lost 1 base, and 15 bases lay between the germline ends. Per the germline V gene, CDR1 is DFQATT and CDR2 is SNEGSKA (reference sequence). There are 15 residues in the CDR3.

This clonotype was observed a few times. V is TRBV29-1 and J is TRBJ1-2; D unclear. The CDR3 runs to 12 residues. With 4 bases removed from V and 4 bases from J, the gap between germline ends came to 10 bases. The V gene's germline CDR1 is SQVTM and CDR2 ANQGSEA. The DNA of the CDR3 is TGCAGCGTTGGAAAGGAATCCTATGGCTACACCTTC. Amino acids: CSVGKESYGYTF.